The 12 T cell receptor beta chains listed next were all sequenced from one sample in a study of blood T cell repertoires in COVID-19. Method: immunoSEQ multiplex PCR; TCRdb's copy keeps in-frame clones and lacks some. The repertoire includes 300,000 to 350,000 clones, approximately 89% of them detected once, and around 5% sits in the top ten. Sequenced sample: PBMCs or T cells enriched from blood (not recorded which). The receptors shown here come from a man in his thirties or forties who had recovered from COVID-19.

The chain uses TRBV29-1 and TRBJ2-2; TRBD2 might be the D (5 bases). The CDR3 is made up of 12 amino acids. Germline V gives CDR1 SQVTM, CDR2 ANQGSEA. Trimming shortened V by 2 bases and J by 6 bases, and 7 bases separated the two germline ends. The CDR3 DNA reads as TGCAGCGTTGAATGGGAGTCCGGGGAGCTGTTTTTT. The encoded protein is CSVEWESGELFF.

The chain couples TRBV18 to TRBJ2-1; a possible D gene is TRBD2 (7 bases). The CDR3 sequence is 15 residues long. Germline lookup yields CDR1 KGHSH and CDR2 LQKENI. The V end was cut by 0 bases, the J end by 8 bases, with 14 bases between. CDR3 amino acids: CASSPPEGGRYEQFF. CDR3 sequence (DNA): TGTGCCAGCTCACCACCGGAGGGGGGGCGGTATGAGCAGTTCTTC.

The V and J genes are TRBV5-6 and TRBJ2-7, with 8 bases that match TRBD1. Germline V gene lookup returns CDR1 SGHDT and CDR2 YYEEEE. V dropped 2 bases and J dropped 2; count of bases not matched to a gene: 3. CDR3 size: 14 residues. The CDR3 region is CASSFGTGTYEQYF. The DNA of the CDR3 is TGTGCCAGCAGCTTTGGGACAGGAACCTACGAGCAGTACTTC.

This chain links TRBV30 with TRBJ1-1; D not certain. The CDR3 extends over 12 amino acids. The V and J ends lost 1 base and 1 base respectively, with 4 bases between them. Germline V gene lookup returns CDR1 GTSNPN and CDR2 SVGIG (reference sequence). Here the CDR3 reads CAWSDRNTEAFF. The DNA of the CDR3 is TGTGCCTGGAGTGACAGGAACACTGAAGCTTTCTTT.

The J gene is TRBJ2-3, the V gene TRBV5-1; 8 bases agree with TRBD2. The CDR3 is 17 amino acids. Germline CDR1 is SGHRS and CDR2 is YFSETQ. J gave up 4 bases and V 0 bases, and 10 bases lay outside the gene matches. The DNA of the CDR3 is TGCGCCAGCAGCTTGGGACCAGCGGGGGAGCCGGCAGATACGCAGTATTTT. It codes for CASSLGPAGEPADTQYF.

The count of this clone is one. The gene calls are TRBV7-3 and TRBJ2-3; 7 bases agree with TRBD1. The CDR3 is 15 residues long. Trimming removed 2 bases from V and 1 base from J; junction bases left unmatched: 3. Looked up from germline, CDR1 is SGHTA and CDR2 is FQGTGA. The CDR3 loop is CASSLGDSRTDTQYF. The CDR3 DNA reads TGTGCCAGCAGCTTAGGGGACAGTCGCACAGATACGCAGTATTTT. Full variable domain (outside the CDR3, taken from reference TRBV7-3 and TRBJ2-3): GAGVSQTPSNKVTEKGKYVELRCDPISGHTALYWYRQSLGQGPEFLIYFQGTGAADDSGLPNDRFFAVRPEGSVSTLKIQRTERGDSAVYLCASSLGDSRTDTQYFGPGTRLTVL.

This chain links TRBV9 with TRBJ2-5; 12 positions agree with TRBD2. CDR1 and CDR2 from the germline V gene are SGDLS and YYNGEE. CDR3 length: 17 amino acids. The J segment lost 0 bases and the V segment lost 3 bases, leaving 6 bases of the junction unmatched. The CDR3 here is CASSDSRTSGDQETQYF. For the CDR3, the DNA is TGTGCCAGCAGCGATTCGAGGACTAGCGGGGACCAAGAGACCCAGTACTTC.

The J gene is TRBJ2-7, the V gene TRBV3-1 (or the pseudogene TRBV3-2); 7 nucleotides agree with TRBD2. The ends lost 5 bases at V and 12 bases at J; junction bases unmatched: 7. The length of the CDR3 is 11 residues. Germline loops: CDR1 LGHDT, CDR2 YNNKEL (reference sequence). The CDR3 loop reads CASSSGLVPYF. In nucleotides, the CDR3 is TGTGCCAGCAGCTCCGGACTAGTACCGTACTTC.

The V gene is TRBV30, the J gene TRBJ2-1; 16 bases agree with TRBD2. Per the germline V gene, CDR1 is GTSNPN and CDR2 is SVGIG (reference sequence). The CDR3 has 15 amino acids. The trim removed 5 bases at V and 8 bases at J, leaving 6 bases unmatched. The CDR3 bases are TGTGCCTGGGGGCCGGGACTAGCGGGGGGGGATGAGCAGTTCTTC. It specifies CAWGPGLAGGDEQFF.

V gene TRBV11-2 combines with J gene TRBJ2-3; possibly TRBD2 for D (5 bases). The CDR3 extends over 15 amino acids. The V gene's germline CDR1 is SGHAT and CDR2 FQNNGV. Trimming shortened V by 1 base and J by 2 bases, and 10 bases separated the two germline ends. Written as DNA, the CDR3 is TGTGCCAGCAGCTTAGCGTCGGGAACCACAGATACGCAGTATTTT. Its translation: CASSLASGTTDTQYF.

In nucleotides, the CDR3 is TGTGCCAGCAGCTTGGCCACGGACGAGCAGTACTTC. Translating gives CASSLATDEQYF. The rearrangement joins TRBV5-4 to TRBJ2-7; D not certain. CDR1 is SGHNT, CDR2 YYREEE, per germline (reference sequence). The length of the CDR3 is 12 residues. The V gene lost 0 bases and the J gene lost 5 bases, with 6 bases spanning the gap. Variable domain in full (rest from reference TRBV5-4 and TRBJ2-7): ETGVTQSPTHLIKTRGQQVTLRCSSQSGHNTVSWYQQALGQGPQFIFQYYREEENGRGNFPPRFSGLQFPNYSSELNVNALELDDSALYLCASSLATDEQYFGPGTRLTVT.

In this sample, this clone turned up once. The chain uses TRBV28 and TRBJ1-5, with D possibly TRBD1 on 5 matching bases. Germline values: CDR1 MDHEN, CDR2 SYDVKM. The V gene lost 5 bases and the J gene lost 5 bases, with 16 bases spanning the gap. This CDR3 has 15 amino acids. The CDR3, as DNA: TGTGCCAGCAGTGCCCAGGGAACCTTTCATCAGCCCCAGCATTTT. Translation gives CASSAQGTFHQPQHF.